Below, one T cell receptor (beta chain) is given with its context. Its recognized antigen is unknown. The input lacks base qualities; no much larger clone sits a single base away. TCRbeta CDR3 regions were amplified from genomic DNA using the immunoSEQ Assay, a bias-controlled multiplex PCR. Processing in the source paper ran as follows. The number of nucleated cells in each sample was estimated by amplification of reference gene primers within the assay. To quantify the absolute abundance of each unique TCRbeta CDR3 rearrangement, sequence reads were collapsed and filtered. For each sample, productive Simpson clonality was calculated by taking the square root of Simpson's diversity index across productive rearrangements. TCRdb retrieved this table from immuneACCESS and kept in-frame rearrangements only. Not all clones are present; in checked studies, unresolved V genes account for under half, and no reason is known for the remainder. V and J calls and clone size are copied from that table; D and trimming were computed from the DNA. Here the sample has about 120,000 clones; 86% occur a single time. Roughly 4.7% of the sample is taken by the ten largest.

The sample belongs to a study of blood T cell repertoires in COVID-19 (dated by TCRdb to 2018 to 2021). About the full investigation: Collaborator samples came from the United States, Italy and Spain and covered acute and convalescent phases of COVID-19. The prospective study material was composed of cDNA or gDNA derived from T cells, B-cell-depleted T cells, or PBMCs. Deeply sampled blood TCRbeta repertoires from subjects exposed to, actively infected with, or recovered from COVID-19 were included in the dataset. The repertoires were released in a freely available public database intended as a resource for research on the immune response to SARS-CoV-2. The samples were drawn from two sources: the first 160 participants of the ongoing ImmuneRACE study, and 1,254 subjects contributed by 6 global collaborators. Nearly every sample came with metadata listing a de-identified subject ID, COVID-19 status, age in years and sex. Where HLA class I and class II types were available, the types were taken from metadata supplied by the sample provider, not from assay-based typing.

CDR1 is given as LGHDT and CDR2 as YNNKEL, both from the germline V gene (reference sequence). V gives up 4 bases and J gives up 0 bases, and the segment between their germline ends measures 15 bases. The CDR3 contains 16 residues, cysteine and phenylalanine counted. The kept DNA is CDR3 alone, 48 bases in frame from the first base. Whole blood was collected in K2EDTA tubes by collaborating institutions according to the institutions' own protocols. For TCRbeta analysis, collaborators shipped samples as frozen whole blood, isolated PBMCs, or DNA extracted from either of those sample types. Study-level results and caveats: How much clinical and demographic metadata was included differed by source and by participant, and the metadata was provided uncurated.

The sequence was collected from a man aged 35-49 years with acute or convalescent COVID-19. The source material was peripheral blood. This sequence uses TRBV3-1 (or the pseudogene TRBV3-2) and TRBJ1-1; a confident D gene designation cannot be given. Here is the DNA: TGTGCCAGCAGCCCCGACGGGGTCCCCATGAACACTGAAGCTTTCTTT. The translation is CASSPDGVPMNTEAFF.